These 23 T cell receptor beta chains came from one sample sequenced in a study of shared clonotypes between healthy human individuals. The assay was immunoSEQ multiplex PCR, and TCRdb's table has in-frame clones only and misses some. The sample includes about 2.1 million clones, 90% to 95% of them seen just once. Naive CD8 cells were CD45RO-negative, positively selected for CCR7, excluding terminally differentiated effector memory CD45RA+ cells. The sequenced sample was naive CD8+ T cells from PBMCs. These receptors were taken from a man younger than 35 in good health. Some clones in this sample may be carry-over from other donors' samples.

The chain combines TRBV6-1 with TRBJ2-5, with D tentatively TRBD2 (6 bases). This CDR3 has 15 amino acids. Germline lookup yields CDR1 MNHNS and CDR2 SASEGT. The germline V and J ends were trimmed by 6 bases and 1 base, with 15 bases remaining between them. CDR3 nucleotides: TGTGCCAGCAGACCCCCTGGAGGGACCCAAGAGACCCAGTACTTC. It yields the protein CASRPPGGTQETQYF.

The J gene is TRBJ2-1, the V gene TRBV9; maybe TRBD2 (6 bases). The CDR3 totals 13 residues. Looked up from germline, CDR1 is SGDLS and CDR2 is YYNGEE. Trimming stripped 3 bases from V and 6 bases from J, with 10 bases between. CDR3 nucleotide sequence: TGTGCCAGCAGCGAGACTAGTCTCAATGAGCAGTTCTTC. It codes for CASSETSLNEQFF.

The chain recombines TRBV19 with TRBJ2-7; 10 bases agree with TRBD2. Germline trimming cut 5 bases from V and 2 bases from J; bases unmatched to any gene: 6. Germline V lookup: CDR1 LNHDA, CDR2 SQIVND (reference sequence). The CDR3 runs 15 residues. This CDR3 is CASSPGLADTYEQYF. The DNA of the CDR3 is TGTGCCAGTAGTCCCGGACTAGCGGACACCTACGAGCAGTACTTC. Filled out from reference TRBV19 and TRBJ2-7, the complete variable domain reads DGGITQSPKYLFRKEGQNVTLSCEQNLNHDAMYWYRQDPGQGLRLIYYSQIVNDFQKGDIAEGYSVSREKKESFPLTVTSAQKNPTAFYLCASSPGLADTYEQYFGPGTRLTVT.

V usage is TRBV7-2 and J usage is TRBJ2-1; D is unresolved. The V end was cut by 1 base, the J end by 5 bases, with 3 bases between. Germline-derived CDR1 and CDR2 are SGHTA and FQGNSA. The CDR3 is 12 amino acids. Here the CDR3 reads CASSLVNNEQFF. The CDR3 DNA reads as TGTGCCAGCAGCTTAGTTAACAATGAGCAGTTCTTC.

V gene TRBV4-1 combines with J gene TRBJ1-2; D not certain. The V gene's germline CDR1 is MGHRA and CDR2 YSYEKL. The V end lost 5 bases, the J end lost 4 bases, and 20 bases lay between the germline ends. There are 16 residues in the CDR3. The CDR3 region is CASSNEDPSGSYGYTF. DNA of the CDR3: TGCGCCAGCAGCAACGAGGACCCATCGGGGAGCTATGGCTACACCTTC.

This rearrangement joins TRBV5-1 to TRBJ2-7; D is possibly TRBD1 or TRBD2 (5 bases each). This CDR3 region has 13 residues. Looked up from germline, CDR1 is SGHRS and CDR2 is YFSETQ. V lost 2 bases and J lost 3, with 9 bases in between. In DNA, the CDR3 is TGCGCCAGCAGCTTTTCGAGGGGCTACGAGCAGTACTTC. Translation: CASSFSRGYEQYF. The full variable domain, its missing parts supplied by reference TRBV5-1 and TRBJ2-7, is KAGVTQTPRYLIKTRGQQVTLSCSPISGHRSVSWYQQTPGQGLQFLFEYFSETQRNKGNFPGRFSGRQFSNSRSEMNVSTLELGDSALYLCASSFSRGYEQYFGPGTRLTVT.

The chain couples TRBV14 to TRBJ2-2; D remains unclear. Germline CDR1 reads SGHDN; CDR2 reads FVKESK. The CDR3 sequence is 14 residues long. V lost 0 bases, J lost 1 base, and 3 bases lay in between. Here the CDR3 DNA reads TGTGCCAGCAGCCAAGAACGGAACACCGGGGAGCTGTTTTTT. This encodes CASSQERNTGELFF. The full variable domain, rest sourced from reference TRBV14 and TRBJ2-2, is EAGVTQFPSHSVIEKGQTVTLRCDPISGHDNLYWYRRVMGKEIKFLLHFVKESKQDESGMPNNRFLAERTGGTYSTLKVQPAELEDSGVYFCASSQERNTGELFFGEGSRLTVL.

The rearrangement joins TRBV6-6 to TRBJ1-4; no reliable D call. The germline CDR1 and CDR2 sequences are MNHNY and SVGAGI (reference sequence). The germline V and J ends were trimmed by 6 bases and 5 bases, with 13 bases remaining between them. This CDR3 comprises 14 residues. DNA of the CDR3: TGTGCCAGCAGCCCTCCAGGAGCCAATGAAAAACTGTTTTTT. Its translation is CASSPPGANEKLFF.

In nucleotides, the CDR3 is TGTGCCAGCAGCGGAGGGACAGGGTATGGCTACACCTTC. Its protein product is CASSGGTGYGYTF. The chain recombines TRBV21-1 with TRBJ1-2; the table's D call, TRBD1, has no DNA check behind it. TRBV21-1 corresponds to a pseudogene. The CDR3 has 13 amino acids.

The chain couples TRBV13 to TRBJ2-1; D may be TRBD1 (5 bases). The CDR3 spans 16 residues. Germline CDR1 is PRHDT and CDR2 is FYEKMQ (reference sequence). The V end was cut by 4 bases, the J end by 2 bases, with 15 bases between. Written as DNA, the CDR3 is TGTGCCAGCAGCTCCCCCTCCTTGACAGCCTACAATGAGCAGTTCTTC. Translation gives CASSSPSLTAYNEQFF.

V usage is TRBV7-2 and J usage is TRBJ2-1, with 9 bases lining up with TRBD2. This CDR3 contains 15 residues. Per the germline V gene, CDR1 is SGHTA and CDR2 is FQGNSA. V was pared by 5 bases and J by 8 bases, with 10 bases of the junction left unmatched. DNA of the CDR3: TGTGCCAGCAGCCGAGGGACTAGCCCCCGTGATGAGCAGTTCTTC. Encoded protein: CASSRGTSPRDEQFF.

This chain connects TRBV19 to TRBJ1-5, with unresolved D. The CDR3 is 19 residues long. Germline CDR1 reads LNHDA; CDR2 reads SQIVND (reference sequence). Trimming took 0 bases from V and 0 from J, leaving 18 bases between them. The CDR3 spells CASSIDPRRGVDSNQPQHF. Written as DNA, the CDR3 is TGTGCCAGTAGTATAGATCCACGCCGCGGCGTGGATAGCAATCAGCCCCAGCATTTT.

Note on this clone: Other DNA sequences from this sample encode an identical CDR3 as well. V and J are TRBV9 and TRBJ2-2; TRBD2 aligns across 10 bases. Germline assignment: CDR1 SGDLS and CDR2 YYNGEE. After removal of 2 bases from V and 6 bases from J, the junction contained 4 bases not matched to a gene. This CDR3 has 15 residues. The CDR3 here is CASSVLAGEAGELFF. The CDR3 region has the DNA TGTGCCAGCAGCGTTCTAGCGGGAGAAGCCGGGGAGCTGTTTTTT.

The sample holds one count of this clone. At one end the junction does not follow the germline gene, possibly because of a read error. J is TRBJ1-2 and V is TRBV19; a possible D gene is TRBD1 (5 bases). Per the germline V gene, CDR1 is LNHDA and CDR2 is SQIVND (reference sequence). This CDR3 has 14 residues. CDR3 DNA: TGTGCCAGCAGTACTATCCCGGGACACTATGGCTACACCTTC. Amino acid sequence: CASSTIPGHYGYTF.

The chain couples TRBV7-2 to TRBJ1-5; perhaps TRBD1 as D (6 bases). The germline gives CDR1 SGHTA, CDR2 FQGNSA. Deletions cut 5 bases from V and 0 bases from J, with 17 bases between. The CDR3 has 17 residues. CDR3 loop: CASSPLRTAPSNQPQHF. The CDR3 bases are TGTGCCAGCAGCCCACTAAGGACAGCTCCTAGCAATCAGCCCCAGCATTTT.

The CDR3 coding sequence is TGTGCCAGCAGCTTGGGAGACAGGGCCTACACAGATACGCAGTATTTT. Its translation: CASSLGDRAYTDTQYF. The chain recombines TRBV5-6 with TRBJ2-3, with 7 bases aligning to TRBD1. The CDR3 sequence is 16 residues long. Looked up from germline, CDR1 is SGHDT and CDR2 is YYEEEE. The V and J ends lost 0 bases and 2 bases, in that order; junction bases with no gene match: 6.

The chain couples TRBV9 to TRBJ2-7, with 9 bases matching TRBD1. The CDR3 contains 14 residues. Germline V gives CDR1 SGDLS, CDR2 YYNGEE. The ends lost 3 bases at V and 3 bases at J; junction bases unmatched: 4. CDR3 amino acids: CASSEGTGIYEQYF. CDR3 bases: TGTGCCAGCAGCGAGGGGACAGGGATCTACGAGCAGTACTTC.

V is TRBV4-3 and J is TRBJ1-2; TRBD1 is a possible D gene (6 bases). Germline CDR1 is LGHNA and CDR2 is YSLEER. V shed 1 base and J shed 5 bases, with 17 bases lying between them. The CDR3 sequence is 16 residues long. The CDR3 reads CASSQVLTGTSYGYTF. CDR3 sequence (DNA): TGCGCCAGCAGCCAAGTTCTCACAGGGACGTCTTATGGCTACACCTTC.

V gene TRBV13 combines with J gene TRBJ2-3; D perhaps matches TRBD1 (6 bases). The germline CDR1 and CDR2 sequences are PRHDT and FYEKMQ (reference sequence). V lost 5 bases, J lost 4 bases, and 19 bases lay in between. There are 16 residues in the CDR3. The CDR3 DNA follows: TGTGCCAGCAGCCCCGGTGAAGGGGGTAGAGCAGATACGCAGTATTTT. Its protein product is CASSPGEGGRADTQYF. The full variable domain, rest sourced from reference TRBV13 and TRBJ2-3, is AAGVIQSPRHLIKEKRETATLKCYPIPRHDTVYWYQQGPGQDPQFLISFYEKMQSDKGSIPDRFSAQQFSDYHSELNMSSLELGDSALYFCASSPGEGGRADTQYFGPGTRLTVL.

The J gene is TRBJ2-2, the V gene TRBV6-1; possible D gene TRBD2, 6 bases. V was cut by 2 bases and J by 6 bases, with 13 bases left in between. The CDR3 consists of 15 residues. Germline V gives CDR1 MNHNS, CDR2 SASEGT. CDR3: CASSEWIASAGELFF. The CDR3 nucleotides read TGTGCCAGCAGTGAATGGATAGCTAGCGCCGGGGAGCTGTTTTTT.

This chain connects TRBV10-3 to TRBJ1-3, with D possibly TRBD1 on 5 matching bases. With 0 bases removed from V and 0 bases from J, the gap between germline ends came to 9 bases. The germline V gene has CDR1 ENHRY and CDR2 SYGVKD. The CDR3 runs to 16 residues. CDR3 loop: CAISESLTVSGNTIYF. The CDR3, as DNA: TGTGCCATCAGTGAGTCGTTGACAGTCTCTGGAAACACCATATATTTT.

The chain is built from TRBV10-1 and TRBJ2-5, with D perhaps TRBD2 (7 bases). CDR1 is WNHNN, CDR2 SYGVQD, per germline (reference sequence). The length of the CDR3 is 13 residues. Trimming took off 6 bases at V and 5 bases at J, with 13 bases between the two ends. The CDR3 nucleotides read TGCGCCAGCAGCGGGGGGCTTCTGGAGACCCAGTACTTC. Its translation: CASSGGLLETQYF.

A remark on this clone: Distinct nucleotide sequences in the sample also encode this CDR3. This rearrangement joins TRBV14 to TRBJ2-7; 8 nucleotides align to TRBD2. In germline, CDR1 is SGHDN, CDR2 FVKESK. CDR3 size: 15 residues. V was clipped by 4 bases and J by 1 base; unmatched bases: 6. CDR3 DNA: TGTGCCAGCAGCCGAAGCGGGAGTAGTTCCTACGAGCAGTACTTC. Its translation is CASSRSGSSSYEQYF.